This T cell receptor beta chain was obtained from a study of blood T cell repertoires in COVID-19. Assignment of participants to cohorts was predicated upon participant-reported clinical history. Assay used: immunoSEQ multiplex PCR; TCRdb lists only in-frame clones, some missing. This sample has around 250,000 clones; 82% occur once, and the top ten carry around 5%. Germline V gives CDR1 MNHNY, CDR2 SVGAGI (reference sequence). V dropped 5 bases and J dropped 2; count of bases not matched to a gene: 8. The CDR3 covers 16 residues. This TCR came from a middle-aged man who had been exposed to COVID-19. The sequenced sample was PBMCs or T cells enriched from blood (not recorded which). The genes are TRBV6-6 and TRBJ2-1; 8 positions agree with TRBD2. This chain's CDR3 is CASSLPAGLAYNEQFF. In DNA, the CDR3 is TGTGCCAGCAGTCTTCCAGCGGGACTAGCCTACAATGAGCAGTTCTTC.